This TCR beta chain was identified during a study of identifying expanded T cells in peripheral blood. Regarding the study as a whole: Approximately two-week clone count variance significantly increased as total template count grew. Over around two and four weeks, about 17 and 20 clones changed, versus around 1.3 between replicates.

During the collection period, no donor immune events like infections were recorded. Data came from immunoSEQ multiplex PCR; TCRdb stores just in-frame clones and leaves some out. The repertoire holds about 130,000 clones, 86% seen once, with around 8.4% in the top ten. The CDR3 totals 15 residues. V lost 0 bases to trimming and J lost 8 bases, with 16 bases between them. The germline gives CDR1 SGHAT, CDR2 FQNNGV. A remark on this clone: What it binds is unknown.

This chain connects TRBV11-2 to TRBJ1-2; D call uncertain. Specimen: blood. The sequence came from a person between 18 and 70 years old in good health. CDR3 in amino acids: CASSLERVAILGYTF. CDR3 bases: TGTGCCAGCAGCTTAGAGAGGGTCGCCATCCTGGGCTACACCTTC.